These T cell receptor beta chains were read from a single sample in a study of blood T cells in healthy people across ages. TCRdb redid the calling of the 5' RACE reads with MiXCR, one entry per CDR3 protein. The sample has approximately 1.5 million distinct CDR3 sequences; almost 35% are singletons. The sample comprised blood. Receptors originate from a woman in her thirties in good health. The CDR3 runs from the conserved cysteine through the conserved F or W. The order of the fields is clone size, D gene, J gene, V gene, CDR3 protein, CDR3 DNA. The D gene is left open where the match is weak. Clone sizes are given selectively: once, few, many, or a class where the clone is expanded.

few NA TRBJ2-7 TRBV4-2 CASSQGLGHDEQYF TGTGCCAGCAGCCAAGGACTTGGCCACGACGAGCAGTACTTC
few NA TRBJ2-2 TRBV29-1 CSVGGVDTGELFF TGCAGCGTTGGAGGGGTGGACACCGGGGAGCTGTTTTTT
NA NA TRBJ2-3 TRBV18 CASSPLVSSTDTQYF TGTGCCAGCTCACCACTCGTGTCCAGTACAGATACGCAGTATTTT
many TRBD1 TRBJ2-7 TRBV3-1 CASSPGTGGRYEQYF TGTGCCAGCAGCCCAGGGACAGGGGGACGCTACGAGCAGTACTTC
NA TRBD2 TRBJ2-5 TRBV6-1 CASSGSGLGLTQYF TGTGCCAGCAGTGGTTCGGGACTAGGCCTGACCCAGTACTTC
NA TRBD1 TRBJ1-2 TRBV7-6 CASSLDNQGARGYTF TGTGCCAGCAGCCTAGACAACCAGGGGGCGAGAGGCTACACCTTC
many NA TRBJ2-4 TRBV29-1 CSGRAWDIQYF TGCAGCGGGAGGGCCTGGGACATTCAGTACTTC
many NA TRBJ2-7 TRBV5-1 CASSLSDLTSEQYF TGCGCCAGCAGCTTGTCGGACCTCACTTCCGAGCAGTACTTC
NA NA TRBJ1-2 TRBV19 CASKATEIYGYTF TGTGCCAGTAAAGCTACCGAAATCTATGGCTACACCTTC
few TRBD1 TRBJ1-6 TRBV4-2 CASSQGAGTGEPPLHF TGTGCCAGCAGCCAAGGGGCTGGGACAGGGGAACCCCCCCTCCACTTT
NA TRBD2 TRBJ2-3 TRBV6-2/TRBV6-3 CASTRGGADTQYF TGTGCCAGCACCCGGGGGGGTGCAGATACGCAGTATTTT
NA NA TRBJ1-2 TRBV6-4 CASSDSTVGETGGYTF TGTGCCAGCAGTGACTCGACGGTGGGGGAAACGGGTGGCTACACCTTC
few TRBD1 TRBJ2-3 TRBV24-1 CATSAPTGATDTQYF TGTGCCACCAGTGCCCCGACAGGGGCGACAGATACGCAGTATTTT
NA NA TRBJ1-5 TRBV2 CASSETRSQPQHF TGTGCCAGCAGTGAGACCCGGAGTCAGCCCCAGCATTTT
NA NA TRBJ2-7 TRBV7-9 CASSGGVGNSYEQYF TGTGCCAGCAGCGGGGGTGTGGGTAACTCCTACGAGCAGTACTTC
few NA TRBJ1-1 TRBV27 CASYSRAEEAFF TGTGCCAGCTACTCGAGAGCGGAAGAAGCTTTCTTT